What follows are 28 T cell receptor beta chains derived from one specimen sequenced in a study of shared clonotypes between healthy human individuals. The table came from immunoSEQ multiplex PCR; TCRdb's copy has only in-frame clones and leaves some out. The sample consists of millions of clones, 95% of them appearing once. Sequenced material: naive CD4+ T cells sorted from blood. Subset of the sample: CD45RA+ positively selected. The origin of the receptors is a man aged 18 to 29 in good health.

The chain has TRBV30 and TRBJ2-2; 7 bases align to TRBD1. Germline CDR1 and CDR2: GTSNPN and SVGIG (reference sequence). Unmatched junction bases numbered 6, after V lost 4 bases and J lost 4 bases. The CDR3 is 14 residues long. CDR3 region: CAWIGPGGTGELFF. The CDR3 DNA is TGTGCCTGGATTGGGCCAGGGGGCACCGGGGAGCTGTTTTTT.

With respect to this clone: The sample holds other DNA sequences that translate to the same CDR3. The chain carries TRBV5-1 and TRBJ1-2; D not resolved. Germline values: CDR1 SGHRS, CDR2 YFSETQ. The CDR3 totals 12 residues. Trimming cost V 0 bases and J 2 bases, with 2 bases left between them. The CDR3: CASSLENYGYTF. In DNA form, the CDR3 reads TGCGCCAGCAGCTTGGAAAACTATGGCTACACCTTC.

This rearrangement joins TRBV27 to TRBJ2-7, with 7 nucleotides matching TRBD1. CDR3 length: 15 amino acids. Germline values: CDR1 MNHEY, CDR2 SMNVEV (reference sequence). The V segment lost 6 bases and the J segment 2 bases; nucleotides outside the gene matches: 10. CDR3 coding DNA: TGTGCCAGCAGCTCCCCCCACAGGGGTACCTACGAGCAGTACTTC. Amino acid sequence: CASSSPHRGTYEQYF.

This chain uses TRBV5-8 with TRBJ2-5, with D maybe TRBD1 (5 bases). The CDR3 is 12 residues long. Germline CDR1 SGHTS, CDR2 YDEGEE. Trimming left V 4 bases short and J 5 bases short, with 9 bases between. The CDR3 bases are TGTGCCAGCAGCACATACAGGGAGACCCAGTACTTC. Amino acid sequence: CASSTYRETQYF.

Remarks on this clone: Additional DNA sequences in this sample encode the identical CDR3. The rearrangement links TRBV6-5 to TRBJ1-2; D gene ambiguous. There are 13 residues in the CDR3. Per the germline V gene, CDR1 is MNHEY and CDR2 is SVGAGI. Trimming left V 6 bases short and J 4 bases short, with 12 bases between. The CDR3: CASSLDGSYGYTF. In nucleotides, the CDR3 is TGTGCCAGCAGCCTGGATGGCAGCTATGGCTACACCTTC.

The V gene is TRBV29-1, the J gene TRBJ2-1, with D hard to call. V dropped 4 bases and J dropped 10 bases, with 11 bases sitting between them. The CDR3 loop spans 11 amino acids. Germline CDR1 and CDR2: SQVTM and ANQGSEA. The CDR3, as DNA: TGCAGCGTTGTCCATGGTCGGGAGCAGTTCTTC. Protein product: CSVVHGREQFF.

The rearrangement joins TRBV7-2 to TRBJ2-7; D call uncertain. Germline V gene lookup returns CDR1 SGHTA and CDR2 FQGNSA. The CDR3 contains 14 residues. V dropped 1 base and J dropped 2 bases, with 9 bases sitting between them. The CDR3 DNA is TGTGCCAGCAGCTTAGGTTTGTACACCTACGAGCAGTACTTC. Encoded protein: CASSLGLYTYEQYF.

This clone was detected only once. The chain links TRBV6-1 to TRBJ2-5, with unresolved D. Germline V lookup: CDR1 MNHNS, CDR2 SASEGT. This CDR3 has 13 amino acids. The V and J ends lost 5 bases and 0 bases respectively, with 7 bases between them. In DNA, the CDR3 is TGTGCCAGCAGTCAACAGTACCAAGAGACCCAGTACTTC. This sequence encodes CASSQQYQETQYF.

The gene calls are TRBV7-2 and TRBJ2-3, with D possibly matching TRBD2 (5 bases). The V end lost 3 bases, the J end lost 8 bases, and 15 bases lay between the germline ends. The germline gives CDR1 SGHTA, CDR2 FQGNSA. The CDR3 is made up of 14 amino acids. The chain's CDR3 is CASSLRQGLATQYF. In nucleotides, the CDR3 is TGTGCCAGCAGCTTGAGACAAGGCCTAGCTACGCAGTATTTT.

The genes are TRBV5-5 and TRBJ1-4; possibly TRBD1 for D (5 bases). This CDR3 comprises 13 residues. Trimming cost V 1 base and J 5 bases, with 6 bases left between them. The germline gives CDR1 SGHKS, CDR2 YYEKEE (reference sequence). Here the CDR3 reads CASSLPGNEKLFF. DNA for the CDR3: TGTGCCAGCAGCTTGCCAGGGAATGAAAAACTGTTTTTT.

The chain couples TRBV7-9 to TRBJ1-1; no clear D gene. Germline V gives CDR1 SEHNR, CDR2 FQNEAQ (reference sequence). The CDR3 runs 13 residues. Trimming removed 5 bases from V and 10 bases from J, with 17 bases in between. CDR3 bases: TGTGCCAGCAGCGAGAATAAAGGAGTAGGAGCTTTCTTT. Protein product: CASSENKGVGAFF.

The gene calls are TRBV5-1 and TRBJ2-2, with D hard to call. Germline V lookup: CDR1 SGHRS, CDR2 YFSETQ. Trimming took 0 bases from V and 7 from J, leaving 13 bases between them. The CDR3 is 15 residues long. The CDR3 here is CASSLAVGSGGELFF. DNA of the CDR3: TGCGCCAGCAGCTTGGCCGTGGGTTCGGGCGGGGAGCTGTTTTTT.

Of note for this clone: The same CDR3 is also encoded by other DNA sequences in this sample. This rearrangement joins TRBV20-1 to TRBJ2-1; D is ambiguous. V lost 3 bases and J lost 5, with 5 bases in between. CDR1 DFQATT and CDR2 SNEGSKA come from the germline V gene (reference sequence). This CDR3 is built from 11 residues. The DNA of the CDR3 is TGCAGTGCTAGGGTTAACAATGAGCAGTTCTTC. It codes for CSARVNNEQFF.

The chain links TRBV5-1 to TRBJ1-2; D perhaps matches TRBD1 (5 bases). The CDR3 loop spans 15 amino acids. From germline, CDR1 is SGHRS and CDR2 YFSETQ. V was pared by 3 bases and J by 5 bases, with 17 bases between. CDR3 coding DNA: TGCGCCAGCAGCTCCGACGGGGGTTCTCGGTATGGCTACACCTTC. This codes for CASSSDGGSRYGYTF.

The chain is built from TRBV6-1 and TRBJ2-7; perhaps D is TRBD1 or TRBD2 (6 bases each). Per germline, CDR1 MNHNS and CDR2 SASEGT. The CDR3 length is 15 residues. The V gene lost 3 bases and the J gene lost 0 bases, with 12 bases spanning the gap. The DNA of the CDR3 is TGTGCCAGCAGTGAGGCGGGACACCACTCCTACGAGCAGTACTTC. This gives the protein CASSEAGHHSYEQYF.

The chain joins TRBV28 to TRBJ1-5; 7 bases map to TRBD1. Germline values: CDR1 MDHEN, CDR2 SYDVKM. CDR3 length equals 14 residues. With V trimmed by 7 bases and J by 2 bases, 5 bases remained unmatched. The CDR3 sequence is CASTWDSGNQPQHF. The CDR3 nucleotides read TGTGCCAGCACCTGGGACAGCGGCAATCAGCCCCAGCATTTT.

The V and J genes are TRBV5-1 and TRBJ2-1; possibly TRBD2 for D (5 bases). The V end was cut by 5 bases, the J end by 8 bases, with 17 bases between. The length of the CDR3 is 14 residues. CDR1 SGHRS and CDR2 YFSETQ come from the germline V gene. In nucleotides, the CDR3 is TGCGCCAGCAGTCGCCGGGATCCCAAGGATGAGCAGTTCTTC. This translates into CASSRRDPKDEQFF.

This clone was seen a single time. The chain couples TRBV30 to TRBJ1-1, with unresolved D. The CDR3 loop spans 14 amino acids. V lost 4 bases and J lost 0, with 12 bases in between. The germline CDR1 and CDR2 sequences are GTSNPN and SVGIG (reference sequence). The CDR3: CAWNGGSMNTEAFF. CDR3 DNA sequence: TGTGCCTGGAACGGAGGGTCAATGAACACTGAAGCTTTCTTT.

The rearrangement joins TRBV11-2 to TRBJ1-1; TRBD1 might be the D (6 bases). The V end was cut by 7 bases, the J end by 1 base, with 19 bases between. This CDR3 comprises 16 residues. Germline V gene lookup returns CDR1 SGHAT and CDR2 FQNNGV. This CDR3 is CASTTRGGGANTEAFF. CDR3 coding DNA: TGTGCCAGCACCACCCGAGGGGGGGGCGCGAACACTGAAGCTTTCTTT. The complete variable domain, with remaining parts taken from reference TRBV11-2 and TRBJ1-1, reads EAGVAQSPRYKIIEKRQSVAFWCNPISGHATLYWYQQILGQGPKLLIQFQNNGVVDDSQLPKDRFSAERLKGVDSTLKIQPAKLEDSAVYLCASTTRGGGANTEAFFGQGTRLTVV.

The rearrangement uses TRBV30 and TRBJ2-2; TRBD2 matches at 7 bases. The CDR3 is made up of 19 amino acids. The germline gives CDR1 GTSNPN, CDR2 SVGIG (reference sequence). Trimming removed 4 bases from V and 4 bases from J; junction bases left unmatched: 21. CDR3 in amino acids: CAWNTPGLSGKDGTGELFF. The CDR3 DNA is TGTGCCTGGAACACTCCTGGGCTGAGCGGGAAGGATGGCACCGGGGAGCTGTTTTTT.

The chain uses TRBV15 and TRBJ2-3; D unclear. V was shortened by 0 bases and J by 1 base, with 8 bases between the two germline ends. The CDR3 contains 15 residues. Looked up from germline, CDR1 is LNHNV and CDR2 is YYDKDF (reference sequence). The CDR3: CATSRDLQGTDTQYF. In DNA, the CDR3 is TGTGCCACCAGCAGAGATCTTCAAGGCACAGATACGCAGTATTTT.

The chain employs TRBV6-1 and TRBJ2-1, with 7 positions matching TRBD2. CDR1 is MNHNS, CDR2 SASEGT, per germline. Trimming cost V 4 bases and J 6 bases; bases outside gene matches: 3. The CDR3 spans 13 residues. Here the CDR3 reads CASSVAGVNEQFF. The CDR3 region has the DNA TGTGCCAGCAGTGTTGCGGGGGTCAATGAGCAGTTCTTC.

This chain uses TRBV18 with TRBJ1-4; 8 nucleotides align to TRBD1. V trimming: 2 bases; J trimming: 7 bases; junction bases outside the gene matches: 6. Germline V CDR1 and CDR2: KGHSH, LQKENI. The CDR3 loop spans 15 amino acids. Here the CDR3 reads CASSPSLDRGEKLFF. CDR3 bases: TGTGCCAGCTCACCATCTCTTGACAGGGGTGAAAAACTGTTTTTT.

The chain links TRBV5-4 to TRBJ2-7; TRBD2 aligns across 8 bases. V shed 0 bases and J 6 bases; nucleotides not matched to a gene: 17. The CDR3 has 18 amino acids. Germline V gene sequence: CDR1 SGHNT, CDR2 YYREEE (reference sequence). The CDR3: CASSLGPLRSGRRGEQYF. As DNA, the CDR3 is TGTGCCAGCAGCTTGGGCCCCCTTAGGAGCGGGAGAAGAGGCGAGCAGTACTTC.

V usage is TRBV2 and J usage is TRBJ2-2; 8 bases agree with TRBD2. J lost 5 bases, V lost 7 bases, and 9 bases had no gene match. The V gene's germline CDR1 is SNHLY and CDR2 FYNNEI. The CDR3 loop spans 15 amino acids. CDR3 bases: TGTGCCAGCAACGTCATCTCGGGGGGGACCGGGGAGCTGTTTTTT. This gives the protein CASNVISGGTGELFF. Full variable domain (missing parts from reference TRBV2 and TRBJ2-2): EPEVTQTPSHQVTQMGQEVILRCVPISNHLYFYWYRQILGQKVEFLVSFYNNEISEKSEIFDDQFSVERPDGSNFTLKIRSTKLEDSAMYFCASNVISGGTGELFFGEGSRLTVL.

The rearrangement links TRBV7-2 to TRBJ2-3, with D tentatively TRBD1 or TRBD2 (5 bases each). This CDR3 comprises 15 residues. CDR1 is SGHTA, CDR2 FQGNSA, per germline. The V end lost 2 bases, the J end lost 1 base, and 10 bases lay between the germline ends. The CDR3 nucleotides are TGTGCCAGCAGCTTAAAAATGGGGGGCACAGATACGCAGTATTTT. Protein sequence: CASSLKMGGTDTQYF.

The gene calls are TRBV7-9 and TRBJ2-7; 8 bases match TRBD1. There are 14 residues in the CDR3. V gave up 2 bases and J gave up 2 bases; unmatched junction bases: 2. Germline assignment: CDR1 SEHNR and CDR2 FQNEAQ (reference sequence). CDR3 sequence: CASSLWDRPYEQYF. In DNA form, the CDR3 reads TGTGCCAGCAGCTTATGGGACAGGCCCTACGAGCAGTACTTC.

J is TRBJ1-4 and V is TRBV11-2, with 7 bases that match TRBD1. V trimming: 1 base; J trimming: 11 bases; junction bases outside the gene matches: 10. Per germline, CDR1 SGHAT and CDR2 FQNNGV. This CDR3 is 15 amino acids long. The CDR3 here is CASSLVDTGVRKLFF. The CDR3 bases are TGTGCCAGCAGCTTAGTGGACACAGGGGTTCGGAAACTGTTTTTT. The whole variable domain, remainder taken from reference TRBV11-2 and TRBJ1-4, is EAGVAQSPRYKIIEKRQSVAFWCNPISGHATLYWYQQILGQGPKLLIQFQNNGVVDDSQLPKDRFSAERLKGVDSTLKIQPAKLEDSAVYLCASSLVDTGVRKLFFGSGTQLSVL.